This T cell receptor beta chain was retrieved from a study of cytomegalovirus exposure and HLA in healthy donors. The overall study: About 79 million unique TCRs from HLA-typed donors were held in an early data release. Most donors, roughly 77% of a few hundred genotyped, fell in the Caucasian-associated ancestry cluster.

Notes on this clone: What it binds is unknown.

Germline V gene lookup returns CDR1 SQVTM and CDR2 ANQGSEA. This CDR3 comprises 14 residues. Deletions cut 4 bases from V and 0 bases from J, with 11 bases between. Study conclusions and caveats: Presence/absence analyses rested on an assumption that sequencing depth was roughly uniform across donors. Among the sequence variants, a highly shared cluster was likely an artifact of sequencing.

PCR involved 60 Vbeta and 13 Jbeta primers. Sequenced by immunoSEQ multiplex PCR; TCRdb stores in-frame clones only, minus some. Of 35,000 to 45,000 clones in the sample, approximately 47% were seen once. The genes are TRBV29-1 and TRBJ2-3; D gene unclear. This sequence originates from a man aged 60-69 years in good health and CMV-seronegative. The sample taken for sequencing was PBMCs. CDR3 DNA: TGCAGCGTTGTGTCTGGAGTTAGCACAGATACGCAGTATTTT. It is translated as CSVVSGVSTDTQYF.